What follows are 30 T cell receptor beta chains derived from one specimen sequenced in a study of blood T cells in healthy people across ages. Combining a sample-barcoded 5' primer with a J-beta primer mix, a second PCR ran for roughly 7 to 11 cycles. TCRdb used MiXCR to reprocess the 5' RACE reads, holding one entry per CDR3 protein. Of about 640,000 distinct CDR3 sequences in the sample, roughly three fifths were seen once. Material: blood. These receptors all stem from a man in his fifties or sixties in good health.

The CDR3, as DNA: TGTGCCAGCAGCTCCCCGGGACAGGGTTCTTTGAACACTGAAGCTTTCTTT. This sequence encodes CASSSPGQGSLNTEAFF. This chain joins TRBV7-9 and TRBJ1-1, with TRBD1 matching over 9 bases. Germline CDR1 is SEHNR and CDR2 is FQNEAQ (reference sequence). There are 17 residues in the CDR3. The trim removed 4 bases at V and 0 bases at J, leaving 9 bases unmatched.

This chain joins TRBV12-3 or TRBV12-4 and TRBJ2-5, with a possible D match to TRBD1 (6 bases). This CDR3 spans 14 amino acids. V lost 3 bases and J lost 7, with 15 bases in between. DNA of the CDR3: TGTGCCAGCAGTTTCCAACAGGGTACGGGGACCCAGTACTTC. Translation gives CASSFQQGTGTQYF.

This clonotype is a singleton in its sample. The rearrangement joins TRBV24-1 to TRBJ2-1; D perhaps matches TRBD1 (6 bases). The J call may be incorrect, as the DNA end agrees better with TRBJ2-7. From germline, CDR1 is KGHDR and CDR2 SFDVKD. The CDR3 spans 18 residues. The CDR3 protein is CATSARQGEKGTYNEQYF. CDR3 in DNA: TGTGCCACCAGTGCCCGGCAGGGAGAAAAGGGGACATACAATGAGCAGTACTTC.

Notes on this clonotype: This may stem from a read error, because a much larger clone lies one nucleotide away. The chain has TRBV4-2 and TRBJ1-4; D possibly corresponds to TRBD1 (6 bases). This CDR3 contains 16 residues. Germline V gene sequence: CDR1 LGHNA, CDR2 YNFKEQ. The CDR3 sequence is CTSSQAPQGWNEKLFF. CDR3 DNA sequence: TGTACCAGCAGCCAAGCACCTCAGGGGTGGAATGAAAAACTGTTTTTT.

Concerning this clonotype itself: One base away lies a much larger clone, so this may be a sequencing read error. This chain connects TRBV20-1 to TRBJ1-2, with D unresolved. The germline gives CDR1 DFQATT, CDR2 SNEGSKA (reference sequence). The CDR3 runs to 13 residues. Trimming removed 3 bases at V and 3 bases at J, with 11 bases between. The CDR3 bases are TGCAGTGCTAGCGACGGTGGTTACTATGGCTACACCTTC. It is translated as CSASDGGYYGYTF.

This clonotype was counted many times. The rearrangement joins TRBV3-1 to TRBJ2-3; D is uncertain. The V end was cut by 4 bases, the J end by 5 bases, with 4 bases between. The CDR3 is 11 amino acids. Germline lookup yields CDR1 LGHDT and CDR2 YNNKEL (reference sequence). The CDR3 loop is CASSPGDTQYF. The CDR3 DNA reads TGTGCCAGCAGCCCAGGAGATACGCAGTATTTT.

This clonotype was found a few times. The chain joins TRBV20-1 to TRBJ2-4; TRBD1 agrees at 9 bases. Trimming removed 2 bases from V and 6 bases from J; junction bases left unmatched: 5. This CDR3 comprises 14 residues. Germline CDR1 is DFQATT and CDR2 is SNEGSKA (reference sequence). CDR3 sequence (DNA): TGCAGTGCTAGACCTACAGGGGGCGGAAACATTCAGTACTTC. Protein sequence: CSARPTGGGNIQYF.

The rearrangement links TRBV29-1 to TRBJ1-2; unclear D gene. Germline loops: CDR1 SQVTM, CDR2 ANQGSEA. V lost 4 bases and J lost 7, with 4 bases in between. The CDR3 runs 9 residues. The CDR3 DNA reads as TGCAGCGTTGCCCCTGGCTACACCTTC. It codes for CSVAPGYTF.

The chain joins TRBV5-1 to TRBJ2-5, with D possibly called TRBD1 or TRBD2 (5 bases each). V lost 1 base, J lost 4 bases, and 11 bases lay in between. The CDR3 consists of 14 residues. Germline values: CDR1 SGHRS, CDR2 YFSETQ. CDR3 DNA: TGCGCCAGCAGCTTGCGGGGCTCCGGAGAGACCCAGTACTTC. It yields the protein CASSLRGSGETQYF.

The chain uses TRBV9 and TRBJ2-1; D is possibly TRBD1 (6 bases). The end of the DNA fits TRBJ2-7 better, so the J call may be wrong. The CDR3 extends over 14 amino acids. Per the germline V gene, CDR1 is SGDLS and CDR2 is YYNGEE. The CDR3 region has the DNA TGTGCCAGCAGCGTAGGGTCAGGGGACAATGAGCAGTACTTC. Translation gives CASSVGSGDNEQYF.

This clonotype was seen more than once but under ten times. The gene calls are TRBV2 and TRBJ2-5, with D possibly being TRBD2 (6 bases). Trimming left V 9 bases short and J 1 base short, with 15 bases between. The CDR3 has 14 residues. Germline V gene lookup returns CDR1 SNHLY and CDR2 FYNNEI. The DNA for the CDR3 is TGTGCCAGTCAACCGCGGGGATTCCAAGAGACCCAGTACTTC. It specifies CASQPRGFQETQYF.

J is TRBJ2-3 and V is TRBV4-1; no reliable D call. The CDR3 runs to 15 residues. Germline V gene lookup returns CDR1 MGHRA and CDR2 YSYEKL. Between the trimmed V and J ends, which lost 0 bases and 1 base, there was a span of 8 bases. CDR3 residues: CASSQEAYGTDTQYF. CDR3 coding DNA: TGCGCCAGCAGCCAAGAGGCCTACGGCACAGATACGCAGTATTTT.

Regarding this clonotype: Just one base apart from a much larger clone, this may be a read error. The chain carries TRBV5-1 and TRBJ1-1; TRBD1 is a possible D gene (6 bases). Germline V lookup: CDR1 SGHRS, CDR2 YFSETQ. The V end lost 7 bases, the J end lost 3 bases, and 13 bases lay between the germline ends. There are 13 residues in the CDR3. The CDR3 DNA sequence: TGCGCCAGCGGCCCCAGACAGGACACTGAAGCTTTCTTT. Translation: CASGPRQDTEAFF.

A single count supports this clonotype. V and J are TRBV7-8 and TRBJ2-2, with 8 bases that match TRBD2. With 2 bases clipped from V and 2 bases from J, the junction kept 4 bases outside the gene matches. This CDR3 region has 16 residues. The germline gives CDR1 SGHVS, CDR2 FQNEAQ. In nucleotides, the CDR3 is TGTGCCAGCAGCTTACGGGGGGGGTCCAACACCGGGGAGCTGTTTTTT. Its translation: CASSLRGGSNTGELFF.

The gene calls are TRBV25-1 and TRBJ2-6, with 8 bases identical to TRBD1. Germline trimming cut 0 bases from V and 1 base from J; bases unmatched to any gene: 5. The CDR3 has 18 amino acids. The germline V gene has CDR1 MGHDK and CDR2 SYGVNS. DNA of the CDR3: TGTGCCAGCAGTGAATATGGAGGACAGGGATCTGGGGCCAACGTCCTGACTTTC. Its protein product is CASSEYGGQGSGANVLTF.

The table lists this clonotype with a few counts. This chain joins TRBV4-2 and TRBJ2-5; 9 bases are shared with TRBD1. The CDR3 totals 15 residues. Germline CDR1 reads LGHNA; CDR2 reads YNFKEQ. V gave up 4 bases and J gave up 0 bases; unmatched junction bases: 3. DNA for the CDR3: TGTGCCAGCAGCCCACAGGGGGCGAACCAAGAGACCCAGTACTTC. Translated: CASSPQGANQETQYF.

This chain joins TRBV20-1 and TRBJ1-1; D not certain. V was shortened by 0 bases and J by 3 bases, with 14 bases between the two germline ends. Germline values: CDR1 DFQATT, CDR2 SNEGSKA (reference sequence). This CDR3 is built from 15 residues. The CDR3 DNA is TGCAGTGCTAGAGATCCCAAGGGTCGGGACACTGAAGCTTTCTTT. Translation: CSARDPKGRDTEAFF.

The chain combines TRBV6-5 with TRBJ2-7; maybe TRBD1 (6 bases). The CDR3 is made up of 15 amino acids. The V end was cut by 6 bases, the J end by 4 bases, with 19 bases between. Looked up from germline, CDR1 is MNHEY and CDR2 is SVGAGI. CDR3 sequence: CASRTRTGTQYEQYF. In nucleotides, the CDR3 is TGTGCCAGCAGAACCCGTACAGGGACCCAGTACGAGCAGTACTTC.

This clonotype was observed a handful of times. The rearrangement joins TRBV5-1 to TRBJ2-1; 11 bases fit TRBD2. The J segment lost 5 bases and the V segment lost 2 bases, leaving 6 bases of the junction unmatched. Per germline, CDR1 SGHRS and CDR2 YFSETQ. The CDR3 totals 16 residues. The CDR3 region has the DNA TGCGCCAGCAGCTTATACAGACTAGCGGGGAACAATGAGCAGTTCTTC. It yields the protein CASSLYRLAGNNEQFF. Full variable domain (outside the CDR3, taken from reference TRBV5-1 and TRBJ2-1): KAGVTQTPRYLIKTRGQQVTLSCSPISGHRSVSWYQQTPGQGLQFLFEYFSETQRNKGNFPGRFSGRQFSNSRSEMNVSTLELGDSALYLCASSLYRLAGNNEQFFGPGTRLTVL.

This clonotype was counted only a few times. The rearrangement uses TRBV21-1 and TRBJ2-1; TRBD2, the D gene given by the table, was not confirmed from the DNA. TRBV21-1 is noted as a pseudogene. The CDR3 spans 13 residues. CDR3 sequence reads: CATPGLANNEQFF. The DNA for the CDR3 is TGTGCCACCCCGGGACTAGCGAACAATGAGCAGTTCTTC.

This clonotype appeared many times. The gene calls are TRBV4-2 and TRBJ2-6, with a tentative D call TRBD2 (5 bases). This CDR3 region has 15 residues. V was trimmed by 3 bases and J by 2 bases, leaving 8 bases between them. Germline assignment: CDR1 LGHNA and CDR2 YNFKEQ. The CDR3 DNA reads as TGTGCCAGCAGCCAGAGCGGACCTGGGGCCAACGTCCTGACTTTC. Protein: CASSQSGPGANVLTF.

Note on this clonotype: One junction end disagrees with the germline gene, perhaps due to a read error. The CDR3 is CASSLVVGAQETQYF. In nucleotides, the CDR3 is TGTGCCAGCAGTTTAGTGGTGGGGGCCCAAGAGACCCAGTACTTC. V gene TRBV7-2 combines with J gene TRBJ2-5; D is perhaps TRBD1 (6 bases). The V gene's germline CDR1 is SGHTA and CDR2 FQGNSA. The CDR3 loop spans 15 amino acids.

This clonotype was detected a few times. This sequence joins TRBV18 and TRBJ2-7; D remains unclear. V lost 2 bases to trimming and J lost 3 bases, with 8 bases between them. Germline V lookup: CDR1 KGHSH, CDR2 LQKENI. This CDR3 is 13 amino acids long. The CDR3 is CASSPGNSYEQYF. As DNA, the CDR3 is TGTGCCAGCTCACCAGGGAACAGCTACGAGCAGTACTTC.

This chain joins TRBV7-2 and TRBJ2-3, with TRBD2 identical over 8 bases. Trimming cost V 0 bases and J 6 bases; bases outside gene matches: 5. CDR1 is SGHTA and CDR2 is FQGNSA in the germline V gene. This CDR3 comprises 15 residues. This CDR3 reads CASSLAGTRGDTQYF. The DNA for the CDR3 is TGTGCCAGCAGCTTAGCCGGGACTAGAGGGGATACGCAGTATTTT.

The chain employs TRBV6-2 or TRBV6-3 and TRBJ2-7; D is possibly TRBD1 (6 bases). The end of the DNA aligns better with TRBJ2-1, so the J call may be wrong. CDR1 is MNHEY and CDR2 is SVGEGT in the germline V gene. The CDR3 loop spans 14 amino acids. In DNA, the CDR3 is TGTGCCAGCAGTTTCCGACAGGCTTACAATGAGCAGTTCTTC. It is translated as CASSFRQAYNEQFF.

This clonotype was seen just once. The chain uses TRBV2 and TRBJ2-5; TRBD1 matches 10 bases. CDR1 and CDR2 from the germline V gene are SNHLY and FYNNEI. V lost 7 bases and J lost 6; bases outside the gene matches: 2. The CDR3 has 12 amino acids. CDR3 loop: CASKTGGQTQYF. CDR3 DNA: TGTGCCAGCAAGACAGGGGGCCAGACCCAGTACTTC.

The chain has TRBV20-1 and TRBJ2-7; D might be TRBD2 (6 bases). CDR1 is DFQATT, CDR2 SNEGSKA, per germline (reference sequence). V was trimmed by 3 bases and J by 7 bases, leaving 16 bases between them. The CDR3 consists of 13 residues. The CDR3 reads CSASAPGLGEQYF. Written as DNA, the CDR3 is TGCAGTGCTAGTGCACCGGGACTGGGGGAGCAGTACTTC.

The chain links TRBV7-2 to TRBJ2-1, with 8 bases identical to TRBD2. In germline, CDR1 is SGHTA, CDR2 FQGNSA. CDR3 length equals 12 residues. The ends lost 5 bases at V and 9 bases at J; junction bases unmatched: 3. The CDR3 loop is CASSALAGEQFF. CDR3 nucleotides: TGTGCCAGCAGCGCGCTAGCGGGTGAGCAGTTCTTC.

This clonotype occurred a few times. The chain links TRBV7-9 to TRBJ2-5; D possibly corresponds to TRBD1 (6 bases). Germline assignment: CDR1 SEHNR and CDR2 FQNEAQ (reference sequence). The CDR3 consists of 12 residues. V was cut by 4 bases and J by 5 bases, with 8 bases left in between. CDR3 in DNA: TGTGCCAGCAGCTACAGGGAGGAGACCCAGTACTTC. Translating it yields CASSYREETQYF.

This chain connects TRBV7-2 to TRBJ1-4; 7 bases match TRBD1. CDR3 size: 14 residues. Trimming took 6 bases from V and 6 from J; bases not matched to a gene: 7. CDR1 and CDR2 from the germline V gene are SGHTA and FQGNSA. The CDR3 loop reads CASRTGQSHEKLFF. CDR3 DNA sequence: TGTGCCAGCAGAACGGGACAGTCTCATGAAAAACTGTTTTTT.